This T cell receptor beta chain was recorded in a study of cytomegalovirus exposure and HLA in healthy donors. Germline V CDR1 and CDR2: SGHRS, YFSETQ. Trimming removed 4 bases from V and 0 bases from J, with 16 bases in between. This CDR3 spans 16 amino acids. This clone appeared a few times. The PCR ran on 60 Vbeta and 13 Jbeta primers. In the original analysis: Unique TCR beta chains numbered around 75 million in a later analysis, with 10 million to 14 million shared. Method: immunoSEQ multiplex PCR; TCRdb's copy keeps in-frame clones and lacks some. That table supplies the V and J calls and clone size; D and trimming were determined from the DNA. The profile covers roughly 170,000 clones, with over 80% appearing a single time and around 4.3% taken by the ten largest.

The sequencing input was PBMCs. The sequence was collected from a woman between 45 and 65 years old in good health and CMV-seropositive. The chain carries TRBV5-1 and TRBJ1-2; no firm D call. DNA of the CDR3: TGCGCCAGCAGCCCTGAATCTTGGACTTCTAACTATGGCTACACCTTC. Translation: CASSPESWTSNYGYTF.